These 15 T cell receptor beta chains share one sample of origin, sequenced in a study of blood T cell repertoires in COVID-19. Libraries were prepared by immunoSEQ multiplex PCR; TCRdb keeps only in-frame clonotypes and omits some of them. The sample has tens of thousands of clones, 87% seen once. The sample taken for sequencing was peripheral blood. The receptor source for this set is a woman aged 45-65 years with active or convalescent COVID-19.

This clone was counted a single time. The J gene is TRBJ1-2, the V gene TRBV19, with a possible D match to TRBD1 (5 bases). CDR1 is LNHDA, CDR2 SQIVND, per germline (reference sequence). V shed 4 bases and J shed 3 bases, with 12 bases lying between them. The CDR3 totals 14 residues. This CDR3 reads CASSTPGLDYGYTF. In DNA, the CDR3 is TGTGCCAGTAGTACCCCGGGACTGGACTATGGCTACACCTTC.

In this sample, this clone turned up once. The V call is TRBV2, the J call TRBJ2-7, with a tentative D call TRBD1 (5 bases). The CDR3 sequence is 12 residues long. V shed 9 bases and J shed 1 base, with 10 bases lying between them. Germline CDR1 is SNHLY and CDR2 is FYNNEI. The CDR3 DNA is TGTGCCAGTGACAGAGATTCCTACGAGCAGTACTTC. It encodes CASDRDSYEQYF.

The rearrangement joins TRBV11-3 to TRBJ1-1; no clear D gene. CDR3 length equals 14 residues. Germline lookup yields CDR1 SGHNT and CDR2 YENEEA. Trimming cost V 5 bases and J 3 bases, with 13 bases left between them. The CDR3 sequence: CASSPARPYTEAFF. CDR3 DNA: TGTGCCAGCAGCCCTGCGAGGCCCTACACTGAAGCTTTCTTT.

With respect to this clone: Germline is not matched at one junction end, which may reflect a read error. This sequence joins TRBV5-6 and TRBJ1-2, with a tentative D call TRBD1 (5 bases). The CDR3 has 15 amino acids. Per germline, CDR1 SGHDT and CDR2 YYEEEE. The CDR3 loop reads CASRLGKGRDSGYTF. The CDR3 DNA sequence: TGTGCCAGCAGATTGGGAAAGGGGAGGGATTCGGGCTACACCTTC.

V is TRBV9 and J is TRBJ2-1, with D maybe TRBD2 (5 bases). The CDR3 consists of 15 residues. Germline V gives CDR1 SGDLS, CDR2 YYNGEE. V was shortened by 0 bases and J by 3 bases, with 10 bases between the two germline ends. CDR3 residues: CASSVVVGDYNEQFF. In nucleotides, the CDR3 is TGTGCCAGCAGCGTAGTAGTCGGGGACTACAATGAGCAGTTCTTC.

Details on this clone: Other DNA sequences of this sample code for an identical CDR3. The V gene is TRBV7-3, the J gene TRBJ1-1; tentatively, D is TRBD1 (6 bases). V dropped 2 bases and J dropped 0 bases, with 7 bases sitting between them. CDR3 length equals 14 residues. Germline V gene sequence: CDR1 SGHTA, CDR2 FQGTGA. The CDR3 bases are TGTGCCAGCAGCTTACAGGGGATGAACACTGAAGCTTTCTTT. Translated, it gives CASSLQGMNTEAFF.

V usage is TRBV12-3 or TRBV12-4 and J usage is TRBJ1-5, with D tentatively TRBD1 (5 bases). V was clipped by 4 bases and J by 7 bases, with 8 bases between them. This CDR3 is built from 12 residues. CDR3 sequence reads: CASSSREQPQHF. The CDR3 bases are TGTGCCAGCAGTTCCAGGGAACAGCCCCAGCATTTT.

This rearrangement joins TRBV5-1 to TRBJ2-3, with TRBD2 matching 9 bases. Germline CDR1 and CDR2: SGHRS and YFSETQ. Losses at the gene ends were 5 bases for V and 0 bases for J; bases not matched to a gene: 19. CDR3 length equals 20 residues. CDR3 sequence: CASSSPGASGVKTSTDTQYF. CDR3 DNA sequence: TGCGCCAGCAGTTCCCCCGGGGCTAGCGGGGTAAAAACTAGCACAGATACGCAGTATTTT.

This chain links TRBV6-2 or TRBV6-3 with TRBJ2-7; 9 bases line up with TRBD1. V shed 6 bases and J 6 bases; nucleotides not matched to a gene: 12. The CDR3 loop spans 15 amino acids. Germline CDR1 and CDR2: MNHEY and SVGEGT. The CDR3 coding sequence is TGTGCCAGCAGCCGAAATACAGGGGGCGCGTCCGAGCAGTACTTC. Translating it yields CASSRNTGGASEQYF.

The CDR3 DNA sequence: TGTGCCAGCAGCGTTTCCGGGACAGGGGCTAACTATGGCTACACCTTC. It yields the protein CASSVSGTGANYGYTF. The chain combines TRBV9 with TRBJ1-2, with 10 bases aligning to TRBD1. V dropped 2 bases and J dropped 0; count of bases not matched to a gene: 4. CDR1 is SGDLS, CDR2 YYNGEE, per germline. The CDR3 extends over 16 amino acids.

The V and J genes are TRBV6-6 and TRBJ1-2, with 12 nucleotides matching TRBD1. There are 14 residues in the CDR3. With 5 bases clipped from V and 8 bases from J, the junction kept 6 bases outside the gene matches. Germline CDR1 reads MNHNY; CDR2 reads SVGAGI (reference sequence). The CDR3 sequence: CASSLGTGGRGYTF. CDR3 nucleotides: TGTGCCAGCAGTCTTGGGACAGGGGGCAGGGGCTACACCTTC.

V and J are TRBV11-1 and TRBJ2-7; D is possibly TRBD2 (5 bases). V lost 0 bases, J lost 5 bases, and 14 bases lay in between. CDR1 is SGHAT and CDR2 is FQDESV in the germline V gene (reference sequence). The CDR3 sequence is 15 residues long. As DNA, the CDR3 is TGTGCCAGCAGCTTAGCGCGGAGTCGGGGTCACGAGCAGTACTTC. Translating gives CASSLARSRGHEQYF.

The chain is built from TRBV7-9 and TRBJ1-1, with a weak D call TRBD1 (5 bases). Germline-derived CDR1 and CDR2 are SEHNR and FQNEAQ (reference sequence). V gave up 5 bases and J gave up 4 bases, with 17 bases separating them. There are 15 residues in the CDR3. CDR3 nucleotides: TGTGCCAGCAGCGAAGATTCCGGGGGAGGCACTGAAGCTTTCTTT. Encoded protein: CASSEDSGGGTEAFF.

This clone was counted a few times. V gene TRBV4-3 combines with J gene TRBJ2-3; 12 nucleotides align to TRBD2. Germline assignment: CDR1 LGHNA and CDR2 YSLEER. J lost 5 bases, V lost 4 bases, and 16 bases had no gene match. The CDR3 is 19 amino acids. The CDR3 reads CASSRDWGGTSGQRDTQYF. The CDR3 coding sequence is TGCGCCAGCAGCCGAGACTGGGGTGGGACTAGCGGGCAAAGAGATACGCAGTATTTT.

The chain is built from TRBV6-6 and TRBJ1-1; 8 bases map to TRBD1. V was clipped by 8 bases and J by 4 bases; unmatched bases: 12. CDR1 MNHNY and CDR2 SVGAGI come from the germline V gene (reference sequence). CDR3 length equals 15 residues. CDR3 loop: CASSNLQGAGTEAFF. The CDR3 DNA sequence: TGTGCCAGCTCGAACCTCCAGGGGGCGGGCACTGAAGCTTTCTTT.